This T cell receptor (beta chain) is from a study of shared clonotypes between healthy human individuals (dated by TCRdb to 2020 to 2022). Regarding the research as a whole: Three men and a couple of women, aged 18 to 49 years, made up the cohort. Per donor, three plates each were used for CD4 naive and CD4 memory, two for CD8 naive, and one for CD8 memory. To estimate repertoire size and how much clonotype sharing occurs between individuals, the study deeply sequenced the blood TCR repertoires of about five healthy adults. To increase sequencing depth and limit assay-specific biases, different laboratories used diverse techniques to prepare libraries and sequence TCR repertoires. Leukapheresis yielded between about 0.94 and 8.9 billion PBMCs per donor.

V lost 6 bases and J lost 5 bases; the stretch between them is 8 bases long. From the germline V gene, CDR1 is ENHRY and CDR2 is SYGVKD. The CDR3 starts with the cysteine, ends with the phenylalanine, and has 13 residues. Only the CDR3 region is kept as DNA, spanning 39 bases read in frame from base 1. The donors were healthy, HIV-negative adults with no recently reported acute infections or vaccinations. All donors were Caucasian adults living in Nashville, Tennessee, USA. CD4+ T cells were enriched through magnetic negative selection, after which naive cells were positively selected on CD45RA and the remaining negative fraction served as the memory subset. After blood collection by leukapheresis, PBMCs were isolated using Ficoll-Histopaque density gradient centrifugation and then cryopreserved in the vapor phase of liquid nitrogen. Analytical flow cytometry was used to check the purity and quantity of every magnetically sorted T cell population. From each sorted fraction, genomic DNA was isolated and quantified by UV absorbance on a Nanodrop 2000c.

TCR CDR3 regions were amplified from genomic DNA by multiplex PCR using the deep immunoSEQ assay. Genomic DNA extracted from each cell subset was distributed evenly over all wells of several immunoSEQ 96-well plates, and each plate served as one replicate. For sorted subsets, around 200 ng genomic DNA, equal to about 30,000 T cell genomes, was loaded into each replicate PCR. Purified libraries were measured with a Qubit 3.0 fluorometer, size-checked on a Bioanalyzer 2100, and measured again with the KAPA Library Quantification kit. Every immunoSEQ 96-well plate was sequenced on a dedicated single-read 150-cycle Illumina NextSeq 550 flow cell. The authors processed their data as follows. Because the immunoSEQ output included only junctional sequences and no quality scores, the filtering could not be the same as the filtering used for full-length reads. Sequences were annotated with PyIR, a Python wrapper for IgBLAST v1.9, and V/J genes and CDR3 were assigned using IMGT germline references. Reads were filtered out if the reads had weak V/J assignments (E-value above 1e-6), no CDR3, stop codons, out-of-frame junctions, or ambiguous translated residues. V3J clonotypes were defined as sequences sharing an identical inferred V gene, J gene, and CDR3 amino acid sequence. The percentage overlap between two repertoires was calculated by dividing the number of shared unique clonotypes by the size of the smaller repertoire. RTK rarefaction, the Chao1 estimator, and Recon v2.1 estimates of unobserved clonotypes were used to assess repertoire richness. For all TCRbeta clonotypes obtained by the gDNA method from a handful of donors, generation probabilities were computed with OLGA. TCRdb obtained this table from immuneACCESS and retained in-frame rearrangements with V and J assigned. These tables miss some clones; where compared with another copy, unresolved V genes account for less than half of the shortfall, and the remainder is unexplained. V and J calls and clone size are copied from that table; D and trimming were computed from the DNA. This sample lists some 2,500,000 clones; 80% to 95% were detected once. Of the sample, 0.36% falls within the top ten clones.

Study-level results and caveats: Estimated clonotype richness was generally larger for naive than for memory subsets. Sampling was limited to blood, and TCR repertoires in tissue likely differ from TCR repertoires in blood. Clonotypes shared by all four sorted-subset donors showed higher generation probabilities than non-shared clonotypes. Pairwise subsampling led to the expectation that sequencing depth would affect the degree of clonotype sharing among donors. Rarefaction of sorted-subset datasets indicated incomplete sequencing despite the large sequencing depth. Because the study included only a small number of donors, the genetic and exposure-history diversity represented was limited. Sharing across a few donors was observed for 4.5% to 6.5% of naive CD4, 3% to 3.5% of naive CD8, 2.3% of memory CD4, and about 0.4% of memory CD8 clonotypes.

Note on this clone: Its antigen is currently not known. Base qualities are not provided; no much larger clone lies one nucleotide away.

This chain joins TRBV10-3 to TRBJ1-6; TRBD1 is a possible D gene, resting on 5 matching bases. The sequence derives from a man aged 18 to 30 in good health. Some clones in this sample may be carry-over from other donors' samples. Sample: naive CD4+ T cells from PBMCs. The cell subset or site label here, explained by the study, means: CD45RA+ positively selected. The sequence in DNA is TGTGCCATCAGGGCGGACAATAATTCACCCCTCCACTTT. It translates to CAIRADNNSPLHF.